Described below is a single T cell receptor beta chain sequence and its context. What it recognizes is unknown. The CDR3 sequence is 12 residues long. CDR1 and CDR2 (germline): SNHLY, FYNNEI. V lost 5 bases and J 8 bases, leaving 7 bases between the germline ends. The data belong to a study of T cell repertoires in cytomegalovirus infection. Study in general: Public TCR beta signatures indicated both CMV infection and matching HLA type. Study observations and caveats: The study found HLA-C-restricted CMV-specific TCR beta clonotypes dominating the ex vivo response. Totalled public TCR beta family frequency picked out people who carried CMV plus the relevant HLA.

From the reads, TCRdb called clonotypes with MiXCR, one entry per CDR3 protein. The repertoire holds 170,000 or so distinct CDR3 sequences, with roughly 14% as singletons. This TCR was recovered from a human donor in good health (CMV status not recorded). Some clones in this sample may be carry-over from other donors' samples. V gene TRBV2 combines with J gene TRBJ1-6; D is ambiguous. Sample: PBMCs. This CDR3 is CASSRTDSPLHF. Here the CDR3 DNA reads TGTGCCAGCAGTAGGACGGATTCACCCCTCCACTTT.